The clone carrying this T cell receptor beta chain showed up just once. The target antigen is unknown. The V gene lost 4 bases and the J gene lost 0 bases, with 10 bases spanning the gap. CDR3 length: 15 residues. Germline V gives CDR1 SGHTA, CDR2 FQGNSA. The record originates from a study of OX40 agonist ivuxolimab in advanced cancers. Whole-study results and caveats: With doses of 0.1 to 3.0 mg/kg, CD4+ and CD8+ blood T cells had undergone clonal expansion by week 6.

TCRdb's table, derived via immunoSEQ multiplex PCR, lists solely in-frame clones and lacks some. The sample has approximately 72,000 clones, almost 90% seen once. This receptor was taken from an adult with an advanced solid tumor such as melanoma, head and neck, liver or kidney cancer. Sequenced here: CD4+ or CD8+ T cells sorted from blood, sampled in a trial of the OX40 agonist ivuxolimab. This rearrangement joins TRBV7-2 to TRBJ2-1; perhaps D is TRBD1 or TRBD2 (5 bases each). Here the CDR3 DNA reads TGTGCCAGCAGCTACGGGGCGGTCTCCTACAATGAGCAGTTCTTC. It codes for CASSYGAVSYNEQFF.